This T cell receptor beta chain stems from a study of blood T cells in healthy people across ages. Study results and caveats: Donor CMV status, an unknown factor, possibly confounded changes in expanded clonotypes. Comparison with aged donors showed that long-lived donors had more naive CD4+ cells and higher diversity. Diversity of TCR beta correlated strongly with naive T cell percentage.

This clonotype occurred a few times. Its target is not known. Healthy individuals of Caucasian origin from Russia, aged roughly 6 to 90, served as donors. It was with a sample-barcoded 5' primer and a J-beta primer mix that a second PCR of about 6 to 11 cycles was run. TCRdb independently ran MiXCR on the 5' RACE reads; one entry per CDR3 protein. Among about 810,000 distinct CDR3 sequences listed, 35% to 40% were seen once. Input material: blood. This TCR was sampled from a man aged 18 to 30 in good health.

The CDR3: CSARDVGRSSYEQYF. In DNA, the CDR3 is TGCAGTGCTAGAGATGTAGGGAGGAGCTCCTACGAGCAGTACTTC. This chain joins TRBV20-1 and TRBJ2-7; D is possibly TRBD2 (6 bases). The V end lost 0 bases, the J end lost 0 bases, and 12 bases lay between the germline ends. The CDR3 has 15 residues. The germline CDR1 and CDR2 sequences are DFQATT and SNEGSKA (reference sequence).